This T cell receptor (beta chain) was found in a study of blood T cell repertoires in COVID-19. In germline, CDR1 is SGHTA, CDR2 FQGNSA. The CDR3 covers 14 residues. V lost 5 bases, J lost 6 bases, and 6 bases stayed unmatched. In the authors' workflow: The assay estimated nucleated cells by amplifying reference gene primers. Measured with immunoSEQ multiplex PCR; TCRdb has only the in-frame clones, and not every one. D and trimming come from the DNA, and the V and J calls and clone size come from that table. This sample has over 100,000 clones, with about 85% found just once. The chain combines TRBV7-2 with TRBJ1-4; 7 bases are a match to TRBD1. The TCR sequence derives from a man in his forties with acute or convalescent COVID-19. Source material: peripheral blood. The CDR3 reads CASSLTGTDEKLFF. The CDR3, as DNA: TGTGCCAGCAGCCTAACGGGGACAGATGAAAAACTGTTTTTT.